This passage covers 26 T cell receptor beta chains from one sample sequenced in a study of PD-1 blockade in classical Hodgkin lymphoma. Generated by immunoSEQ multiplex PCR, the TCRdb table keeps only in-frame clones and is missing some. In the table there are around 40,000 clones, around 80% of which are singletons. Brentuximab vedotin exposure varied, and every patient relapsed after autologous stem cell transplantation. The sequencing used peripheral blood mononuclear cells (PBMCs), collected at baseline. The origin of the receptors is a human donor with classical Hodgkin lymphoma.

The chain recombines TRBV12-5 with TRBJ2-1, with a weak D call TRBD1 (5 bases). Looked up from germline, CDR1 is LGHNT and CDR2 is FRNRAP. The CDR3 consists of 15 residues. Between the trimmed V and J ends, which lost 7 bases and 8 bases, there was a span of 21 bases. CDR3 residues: CASALSWGLLDEQFF. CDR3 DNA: TGTGCTAGTGCCCTCTCGTGGGGCCTCTTAGATGAGCAGTTCTTC.

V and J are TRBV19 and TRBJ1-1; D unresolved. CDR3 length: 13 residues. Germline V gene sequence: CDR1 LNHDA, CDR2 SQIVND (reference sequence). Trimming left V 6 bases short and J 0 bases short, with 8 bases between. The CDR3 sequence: CASSGNMNTEAFF. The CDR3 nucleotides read TGTGCCAGTAGCGGCAATATGAACACTGAAGCTTTCTTT.

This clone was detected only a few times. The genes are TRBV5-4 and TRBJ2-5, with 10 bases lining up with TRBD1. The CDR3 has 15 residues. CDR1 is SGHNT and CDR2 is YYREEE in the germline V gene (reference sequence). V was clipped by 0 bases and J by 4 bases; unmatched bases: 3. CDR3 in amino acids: CASSLGQGAVETQYF. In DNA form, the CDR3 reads TGTGCCAGCAGCTTGGGACAGGGGGCGGTAGAGACCCAGTACTTC.

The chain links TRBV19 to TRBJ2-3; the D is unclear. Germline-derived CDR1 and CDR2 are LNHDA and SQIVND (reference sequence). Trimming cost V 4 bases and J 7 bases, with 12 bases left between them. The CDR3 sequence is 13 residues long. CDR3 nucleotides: TGTGCCAGTAGTAGGGATAATGGCTATACGCAGTATTTT. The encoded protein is CASSRDNGYTQYF. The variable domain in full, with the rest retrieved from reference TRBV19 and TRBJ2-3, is DGGITQSPKYLFRKEGQNVTLSCEQNLNHDAMYWYRQDPGQGLRLIYYSQIVNDFQKGDIAEGYSVSREKKESFPLTVTSAQKNPTAFYLCASSRDNGYTQYFGPGTRLTVL.

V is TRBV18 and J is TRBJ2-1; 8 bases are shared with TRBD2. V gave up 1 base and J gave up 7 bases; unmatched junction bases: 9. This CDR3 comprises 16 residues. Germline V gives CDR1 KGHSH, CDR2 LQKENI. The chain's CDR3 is CASSPLDGGAENEQFF. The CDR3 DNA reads TGTGCCAGCTCACCACTTGACGGGGGGGCTGAAAATGAGCAGTTCTTC.

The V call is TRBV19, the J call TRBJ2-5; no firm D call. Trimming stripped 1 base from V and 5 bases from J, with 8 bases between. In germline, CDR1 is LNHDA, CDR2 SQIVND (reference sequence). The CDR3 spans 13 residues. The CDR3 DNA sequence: TGTGCCAGTAGTATAGGCGACGGCGAGACCCAGTACTTC. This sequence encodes CASSIGDGETQYF.

CDR3 residues: CASSYLLGDTGELFF. As DNA, the CDR3 is TGTGCCAGCAGTTACTTATTGGGAGACACCGGGGAGCTGTTTTTT. V usage is TRBV6-6 and J usage is TRBJ2-2, with D possibly TRBD2 on 5 matching bases. CDR1 and CDR2 from the germline V gene are MNHNY and SVGAGI (reference sequence). This CDR3 contains 15 residues. V lost 1 base to trimming and J lost 3 bases, with 9 bases between them.

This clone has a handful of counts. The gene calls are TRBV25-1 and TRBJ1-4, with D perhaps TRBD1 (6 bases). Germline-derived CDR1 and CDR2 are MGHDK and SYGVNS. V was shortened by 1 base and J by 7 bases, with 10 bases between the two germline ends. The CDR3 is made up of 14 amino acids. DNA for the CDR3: TGTGCCAGCAGTGAATCTTCAGGGGTTGAAAAACTGTTTTTT. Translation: CASSESSGVEKLFF.

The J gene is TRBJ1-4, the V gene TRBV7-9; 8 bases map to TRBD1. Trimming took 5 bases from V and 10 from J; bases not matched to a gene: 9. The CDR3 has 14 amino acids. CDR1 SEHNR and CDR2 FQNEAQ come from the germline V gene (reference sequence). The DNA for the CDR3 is TGTGCCAGCAGCCCTGGACAGGGTGTCGGAAAACTGTTTTTT. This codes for CASSPGQGVGKLFF.

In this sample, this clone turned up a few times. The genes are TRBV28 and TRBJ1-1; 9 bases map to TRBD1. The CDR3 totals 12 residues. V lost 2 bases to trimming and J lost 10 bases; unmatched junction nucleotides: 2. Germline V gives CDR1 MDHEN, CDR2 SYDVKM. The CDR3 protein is CASSLGTGRAFF. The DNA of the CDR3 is TGTGCCAGCAGTTTAGGGACAGGGAGAGCTTTCTTT. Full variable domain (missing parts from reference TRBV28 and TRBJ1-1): DVKVTQSSRYLVKRTGEKVFLECVQDMDHENMFWYRQDPGLGLRLIYFSYDVKMKEKGDIPEGYSVSREKKERFSLILESASTNQTSMYLCASSLGTGRAFFGQGTRLTVV.

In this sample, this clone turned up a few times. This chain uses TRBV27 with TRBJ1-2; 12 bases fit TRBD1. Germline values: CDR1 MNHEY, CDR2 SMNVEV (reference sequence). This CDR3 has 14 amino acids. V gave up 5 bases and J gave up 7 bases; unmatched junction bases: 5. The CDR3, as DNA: TGTGCCAGCAGTACCGGGACAGGGGGCTCTGGCTACACCTTC. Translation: CASSTGTGGSGYTF.

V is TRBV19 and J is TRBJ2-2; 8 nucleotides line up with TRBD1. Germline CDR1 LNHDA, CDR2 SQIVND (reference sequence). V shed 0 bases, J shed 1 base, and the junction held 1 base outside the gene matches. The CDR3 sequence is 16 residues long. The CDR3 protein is CASSIDGTGNTGELFF. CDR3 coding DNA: TGTGCCAGTAGTATAGATGGGACAGGGAACACCGGGGAGCTGTTTTTT.

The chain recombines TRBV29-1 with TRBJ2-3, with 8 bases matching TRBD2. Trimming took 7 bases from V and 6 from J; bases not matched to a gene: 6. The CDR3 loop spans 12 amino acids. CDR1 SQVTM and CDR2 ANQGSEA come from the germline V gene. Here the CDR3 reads CSETSVGDTQYF. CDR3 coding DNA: TGCAGCGAGACTAGCGTCGGGGATACGCAGTATTTT.

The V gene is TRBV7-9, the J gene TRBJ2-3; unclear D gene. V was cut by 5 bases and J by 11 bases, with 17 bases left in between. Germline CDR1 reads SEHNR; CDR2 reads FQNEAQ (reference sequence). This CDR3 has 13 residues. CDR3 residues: CASSQTSDLGQYF. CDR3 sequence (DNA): TGTGCCAGCAGCCAAACCTCTGACTTAGGGCAGTATTTT.

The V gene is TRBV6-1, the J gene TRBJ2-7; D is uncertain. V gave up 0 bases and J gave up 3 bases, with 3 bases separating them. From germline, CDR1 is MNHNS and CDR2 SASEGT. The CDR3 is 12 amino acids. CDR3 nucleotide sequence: TGTGCCAGCAGTGAAGCCGGCTACGAGCAGTACTTC. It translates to CASSEAGYEQYF.

CDR3 sequence (DNA): TGTGCCAGCAGTCCCCGAGGTCTCCACGAGCAGTACTTC. This sequence encodes CASSPRGLHEQYF. This chain connects TRBV6-6 to TRBJ2-7; unclear D gene. Germline values: CDR1 MNHNY, CDR2 SVGAGI (reference sequence). Between the trimmed V and J ends, which lost 5 bases and 5 bases, there was a span of 13 bases. This CDR3 is built from 13 residues.

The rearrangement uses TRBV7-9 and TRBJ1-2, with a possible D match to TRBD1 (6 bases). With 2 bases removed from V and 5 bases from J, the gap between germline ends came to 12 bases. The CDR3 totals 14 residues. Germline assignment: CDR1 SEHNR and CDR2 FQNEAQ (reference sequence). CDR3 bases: TGTGCCAGCAGCTTAAGCACCGGACAGTATGGCTACACCTTC. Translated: CASSLSTGQYGYTF.

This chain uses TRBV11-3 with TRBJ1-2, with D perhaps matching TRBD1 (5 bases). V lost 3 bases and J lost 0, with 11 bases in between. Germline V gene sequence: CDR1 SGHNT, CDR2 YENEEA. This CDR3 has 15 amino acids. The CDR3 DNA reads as TGTGCCAGCAGCTTTGGGGGGTTTTCTAACTATGGCTACACCTTC. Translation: CASSFGGFSNYGYTF.

The CDR3 nucleotides are TGTGCCAGCAGCTCCGGCCCCTCAACTAATGAAAAACTGTTTTTT. Translated, it gives CASSSGPSTNEKLFF. The V call is TRBV7-9, the J call TRBJ1-4; the D is unclear. Germline CDR1 is SEHNR and CDR2 is FQNEAQ (reference sequence). V was clipped by 4 bases and J by 0 bases, with 9 bases between them. The CDR3 extends over 15 amino acids.

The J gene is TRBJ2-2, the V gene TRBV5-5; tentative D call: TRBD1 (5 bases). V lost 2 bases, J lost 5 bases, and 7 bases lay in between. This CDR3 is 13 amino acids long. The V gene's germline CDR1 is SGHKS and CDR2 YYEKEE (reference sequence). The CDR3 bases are TGTGCCAGCAGCTTAGGGGTGACCGGGGAGCTGTTTTTT. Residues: CASSLGVTGELFF.

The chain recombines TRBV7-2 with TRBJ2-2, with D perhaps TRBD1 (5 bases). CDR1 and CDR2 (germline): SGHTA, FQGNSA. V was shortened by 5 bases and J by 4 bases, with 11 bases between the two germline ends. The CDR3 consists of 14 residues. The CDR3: CASSLDSSTGELFF. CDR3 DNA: TGTGCCAGCAGCCTTGACAGTTCCACCGGGGAGCTGTTTTTT.

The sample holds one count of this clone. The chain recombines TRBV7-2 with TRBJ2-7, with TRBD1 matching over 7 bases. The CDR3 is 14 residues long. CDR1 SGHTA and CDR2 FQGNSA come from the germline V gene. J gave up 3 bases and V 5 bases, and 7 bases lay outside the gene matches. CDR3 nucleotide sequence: TGTGCCAGCAGCCCGGGACAGTCCTACTACGAGCAGTACTTC. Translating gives CASSPGQSYYEQYF.

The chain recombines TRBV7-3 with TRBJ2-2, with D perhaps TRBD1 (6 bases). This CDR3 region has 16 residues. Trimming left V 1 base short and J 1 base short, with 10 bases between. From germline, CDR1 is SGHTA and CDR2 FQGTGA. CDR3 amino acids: CASSLNARGNTGELFF. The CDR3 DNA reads TGTGCCAGCAGCTTAAATGCCAGGGGGAACACCGGGGAGCTGTTTTTT. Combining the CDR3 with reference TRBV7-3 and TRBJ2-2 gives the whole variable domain GAGVSQTPSNKVTEKGKYVELRCDPISGHTALYWYRQSLGQGPEFLIYFQGTGAADDSGLPNDRFFAVRPEGSVSTLKIQRTERGDSAVYLCASSLNARGNTGELFFGEGSRLTVL.

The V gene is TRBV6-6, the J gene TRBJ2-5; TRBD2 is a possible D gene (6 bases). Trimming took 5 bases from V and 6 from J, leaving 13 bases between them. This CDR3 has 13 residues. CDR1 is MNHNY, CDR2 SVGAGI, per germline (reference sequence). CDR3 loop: CASSPEGFQTQYF. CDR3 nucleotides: TGTGCCAGCAGTCCGGAGGGCTTTCAGACCCAGTACTTC.

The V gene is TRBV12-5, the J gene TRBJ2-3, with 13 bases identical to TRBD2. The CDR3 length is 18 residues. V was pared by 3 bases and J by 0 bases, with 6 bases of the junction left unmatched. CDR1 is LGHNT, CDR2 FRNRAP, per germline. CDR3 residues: CASGFPLTSGGSTDTQYF. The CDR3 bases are TGTGCTAGTGGTTTTCCTCTGACTAGCGGGGGGAGCACAGATACGCAGTATTTT. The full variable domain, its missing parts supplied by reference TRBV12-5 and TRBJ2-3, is DARVTQTPRHKVTEMGQEVTMRCQPILGHNTVFWYRQTMMQGLELLAYFRNRAPLDDSGMPKDRFSAEMPDATLATLKIQPSEPRDSAVYFCASGFPLTSGGSTDTQYFGPGTRLTVL.

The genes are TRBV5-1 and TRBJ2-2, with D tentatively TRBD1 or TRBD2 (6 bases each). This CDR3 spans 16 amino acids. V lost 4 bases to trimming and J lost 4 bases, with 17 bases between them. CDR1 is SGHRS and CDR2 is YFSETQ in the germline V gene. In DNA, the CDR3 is TGCGCCAGCAGCCCCAGCAGCAGGGGAGGCACCGGGGAGCTGTTTTTT. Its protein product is CASSPSSRGGTGELFF.